This paragraph reports one T cell receptor beta chain. Only in-frame clones appear in the TCRdb table, and some are missing; sequencing was by immunoSEQ multiplex PCR. The sample carries under 850,000 clones, approximately 87% recorded once. Germline CDR1 is LNHDA and CDR2 is SQIVND (reference sequence). J lost 1 base, V lost 2 bases, and 7 bases had no gene match. The CDR3 is 16 residues long. The source of the sample is a study of shared T cell receptors in the human thymus. These data were also reused for a study on human thymus T cells. As that report states: Healthy Finnish infants undergoing corrective surgery for congenital heart defects provided the donor material. The thymus was resected at corrective cardiac surgery. Use of V and J genes seemed skewed within the thymic and blood repertoires. A high degree of thymic repertoire overlap among unrelated individuals was reported in related research.

The TCR originated in a boy under three years old with a congenital heart defect. The sample was thymocytes. The rearrangement uses TRBV19 and TRBJ2-7; 8 bases fit TRBD1. The DNA of the CDR3 is TGTGCCAGTAGTATAAGGACAGGGACATTTTCCTACGAGCAGTACTTC. This codes for CASSIRTGTFSYEQYF.